This TCR beta chain was documented in a study of cytomegalovirus exposure and HLA in healthy donors. Points from the study as a whole: When a later analysis was performed, an Asian-associated ancestry cluster reportedly had fewer N-insertions than the approximately 600-donor mean. Investigators reported fewer than 200 TCR beta chains as tied to cytomegalovirus. It emerged from a later analysis that several of the most significant clusters appeared to be linked to common viral pathogens.

It was with 60 Vbeta and 13 Jbeta primers that the PCR ran. Some clones are missing from TCRdb's copy, which holds only in-frame ones; the method was immunoSEQ multiplex PCR. The top ten clones hold less than 0.3% of a sample with fewer than 200,000 clones, about 90% of them seen once. On this clone itself: The antigen is undetermined.

This CDR3 region has 17 residues. The V gene's germline CDR1 is SGHVS and CDR2 FNYEAQ. Unmatched junction bases numbered 9, after V lost 8 bases and J lost 0 bases. The sample was PBMCs. V gene TRBV7-6 combines with J gene TRBJ2-7; 14 positions agree with TRBD2. The TCR originated in a girl under three years old in good health and CMV-seronegative. The chain's CDR3 is CASGTGTSGSSSYEQYF. CDR3 nucleotides: TGTGCCAGCGGGACCGGGACTAGCGGGAGCAGCTCCTACGAGCAGTACTTC.